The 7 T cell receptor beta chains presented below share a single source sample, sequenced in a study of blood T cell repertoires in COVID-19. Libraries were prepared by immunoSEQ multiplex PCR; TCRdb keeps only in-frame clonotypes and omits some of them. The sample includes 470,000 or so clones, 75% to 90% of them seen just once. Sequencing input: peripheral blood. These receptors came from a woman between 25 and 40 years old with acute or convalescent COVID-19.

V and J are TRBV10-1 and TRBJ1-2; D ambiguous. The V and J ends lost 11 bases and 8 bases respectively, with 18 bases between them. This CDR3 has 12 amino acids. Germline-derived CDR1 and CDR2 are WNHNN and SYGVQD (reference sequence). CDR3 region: CAGAPGGVGYTF. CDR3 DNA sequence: TGCGCCGGCGCCCCGGGTGGAGTCGGCTACACCTTC.

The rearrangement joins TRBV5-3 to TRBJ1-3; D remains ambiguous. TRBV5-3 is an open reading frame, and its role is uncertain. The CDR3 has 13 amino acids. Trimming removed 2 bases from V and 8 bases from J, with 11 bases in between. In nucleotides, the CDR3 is TGTGCCAGAAGCTTAGACACACACGACACCATATATTTT. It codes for CARSLDTHDTIYF.

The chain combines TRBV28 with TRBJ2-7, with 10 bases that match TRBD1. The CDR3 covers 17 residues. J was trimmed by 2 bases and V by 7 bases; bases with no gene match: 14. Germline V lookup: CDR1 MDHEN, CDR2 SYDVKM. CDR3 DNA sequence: TGTGCCAGCATTCCCGCGACAGGGGGCTTTACTACCTACGAGCAGTACTTC. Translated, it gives CASIPATGGFTTYEQYF.

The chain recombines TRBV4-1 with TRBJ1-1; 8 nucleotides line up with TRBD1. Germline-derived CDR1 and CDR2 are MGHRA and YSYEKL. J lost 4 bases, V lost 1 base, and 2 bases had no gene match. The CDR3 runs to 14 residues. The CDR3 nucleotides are TGCGCCAGCAGCCAAGGACAGGGGCTCACTGAAGCTTTCTTT. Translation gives CASSQGQGLTEAFF.

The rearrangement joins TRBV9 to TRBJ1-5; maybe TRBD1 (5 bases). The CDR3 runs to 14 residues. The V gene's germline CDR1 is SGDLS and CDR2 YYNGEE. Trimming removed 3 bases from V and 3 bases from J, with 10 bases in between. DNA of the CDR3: TGTGCCAGCAGCGGTGCAGGGAACAATCAGCCCCAGCATTTT. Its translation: CASSGAGNNQPQHF.

CDR3 sequence (DNA): TGTGCCAGCAAATCGGGACTTGTTGGTGGCTACACCTTC. Amino acids: CASKSGLVGGYTF. The genes are TRBV9 and TRBJ1-2; TRBD1 is a possible D gene (5 bases). This CDR3 spans 13 amino acids. The germline V gene encodes CDR1 SGDLS and CDR2 YYNGEE. Trimming took 6 bases from V and 7 from J, leaving 16 bases between them.

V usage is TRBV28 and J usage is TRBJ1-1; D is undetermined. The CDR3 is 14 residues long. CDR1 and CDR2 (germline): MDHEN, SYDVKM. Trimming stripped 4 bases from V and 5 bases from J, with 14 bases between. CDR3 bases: TGTGCCAGCAGTTCGCCAGAGGAAAGTACTGAAGCTTTCTTT. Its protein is CASSSPEESTEAFF.